This is a list of T cell receptor beta chains from one sample in a study of metastatic and nonmetastatic thyroid tumors. MiXCR was used by TCRdb to re-call the PCR reads. In the table there are 90,000 or so clones, 7.5% to 9% of which are singletons. The specimen sequenced was blood. These receptors were obtained from a female donor with papillary thyroid cancer or a benign thyroid nodule (not recorded which). Some clones in this sample may be carry-over from other donors' samples. Both conserved end residues are part of each CDR3. A D gene is named only where the DNA matches it firmly. Clone size is shown for a subset of rows, as once, few, many or a class of expanded clone.

clone size: many
V gene: TRBV2
D gene: -
J gene: TRBJ2-5
CDR3 protein: CASRAGSVDQYF
CDR3 DNA: TGTGCCAGCAGGGCAGGGAGTGTAGACCAGTACTTC

clone size: many
V gene: TRBV19
D gene: -
J gene: TRBJ2-7
CDR3 protein: CASSRGSEQYF
CDR3 DNA: TGTGCCAGTAGTAGGGGGTCCGAGCAGTACTTC

clone size: many
V gene: TRBV5-4
D gene: -
J gene: TRBJ2-7
CDR3 protein: CASSRARLSSYEQYF
CDR3 DNA: TGTGCCAGCAGCCGCGCGCGCTTGAGCTCCTACGAGCAGTACTTC

clone size: -
V gene: TRBV20-1
D gene: -
J gene: TRBJ1-4
CDR3 protein: CSARDRRGFNEKLFF
CDR3 DNA: TGCAGTGCTAGAGATCGGCGGGGGTTTAATGAAAAACTGTTTTTT

clone size: once
V gene: TRBV30
D gene: TRBD2
J gene: TRBJ2-1
CDR3 protein: CAGGVAGGLNEQFF
CDR3 DNA: TGTGCCGGGGGCGTAGCGGGGGGCCTCAATGAGCAGTTCTTC

clone size: -
V gene: TRBV20-1
D gene: -
J gene: TRBJ2-1
CDR3 protein: CSARTGASEQFF
CDR3 DNA: TGCAGTGCTAGAACGGGGGCAAGTGAGCAGTTCTTC

clone size: many
V gene: TRBV10-2
D gene: -
J gene: TRBJ1-3
CDR3 protein: CASSPSGLSSGNTIYF
CDR3 DNA: TGCGCCAGCAGTCCATCGGGCCTCAGCTCTGGAAACACCATATATTTT

clone size: many
V gene: TRBV7-6
D gene: -
J gene: TRBJ2-2
CDR3 protein: CASSPAVQGGTGELFF
CDR3 DNA: TGTGCCAGCAGCCCAGCGGTCCAGGGTGGGACCGGGGAGCTGTTTTTT

clone size: -
V gene: TRBV20-1
D gene: TRBD2
J gene: TRBJ2-1
CDR3 protein: CSARGAAGGLNEQFF
CDR3 DNA: TGCAGTGCTAGAGGTGCGGCGGGGGGGCTCAATGAGCAGTTCTTC

clone size: many
V gene: TRBV12-5
D gene: -
J gene: TRBJ1-5
CDR3 protein: CATTMTGYNQPQHF
CDR3 DNA: TGTGCTACTACTATGACAGGTTACAATCAGCCCCAGCATTTT

clone size: -
V gene: TRBV5-8
D gene: TRBD1
J gene: TRBJ1-1
CDR3 protein: CDSSLGQGNTEDFF
CDR3 DNA: TGTGACAGCAGCCTCGGACAGGGAAACACTGAAGATTTCTTT

clone size: -
V gene: TRBV20-1
D gene: -
J gene: TRBJ1-1
CDR3 protein: CSALRTESQAFF
CDR3 DNA: TGCAGTGCTTTACGGACGGAATCCCAAGCTTTCTTT

clone size: -
V gene: TRBV20-1
D gene: -
J gene: TRBJ2-1
CDR3 protein: CSARVHYNEQFF
CDR3 DNA: TGCAGTGCTAGGGTTCATTACAATGAGCAGTTCTTC